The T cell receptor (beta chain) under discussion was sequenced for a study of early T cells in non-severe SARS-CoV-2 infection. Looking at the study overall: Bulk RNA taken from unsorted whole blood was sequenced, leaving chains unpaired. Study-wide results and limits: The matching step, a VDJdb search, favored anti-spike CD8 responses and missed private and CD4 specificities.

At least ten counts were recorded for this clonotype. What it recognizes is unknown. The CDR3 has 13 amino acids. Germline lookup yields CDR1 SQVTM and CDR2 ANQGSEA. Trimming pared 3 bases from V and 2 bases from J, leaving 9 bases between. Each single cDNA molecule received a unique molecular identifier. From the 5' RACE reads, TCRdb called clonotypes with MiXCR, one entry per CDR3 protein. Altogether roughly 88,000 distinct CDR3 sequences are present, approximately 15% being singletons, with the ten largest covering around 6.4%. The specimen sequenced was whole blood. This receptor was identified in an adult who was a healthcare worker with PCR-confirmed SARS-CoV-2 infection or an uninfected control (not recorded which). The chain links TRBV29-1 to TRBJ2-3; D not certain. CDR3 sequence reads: CSVDPQITDTQYF. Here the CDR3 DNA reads TGCAGCGTTGACCCGCAGATCACAGATACGCAGTATTTT.